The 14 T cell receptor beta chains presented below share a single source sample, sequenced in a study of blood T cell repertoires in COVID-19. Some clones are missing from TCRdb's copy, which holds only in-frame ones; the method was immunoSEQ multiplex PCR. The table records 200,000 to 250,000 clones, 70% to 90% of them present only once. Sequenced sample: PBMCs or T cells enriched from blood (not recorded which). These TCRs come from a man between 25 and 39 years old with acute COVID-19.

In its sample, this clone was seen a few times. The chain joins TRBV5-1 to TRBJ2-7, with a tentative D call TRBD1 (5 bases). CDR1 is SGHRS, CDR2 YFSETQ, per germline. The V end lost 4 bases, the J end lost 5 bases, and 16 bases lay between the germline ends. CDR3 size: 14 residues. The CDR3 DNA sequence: TGCGCCAGCAGCGTGACGGCAGGGCAGGACGAGCAGTACTTC. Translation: CASSVTAGQDEQYF.

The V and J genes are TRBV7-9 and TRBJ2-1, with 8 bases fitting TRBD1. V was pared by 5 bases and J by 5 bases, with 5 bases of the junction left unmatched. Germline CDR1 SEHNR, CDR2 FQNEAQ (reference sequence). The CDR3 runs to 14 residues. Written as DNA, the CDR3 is TGTGCCAGCAGCCCTGCGACAGGGGACAATGAGCAGTTCTTC. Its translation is CASSPATGDNEQFF.

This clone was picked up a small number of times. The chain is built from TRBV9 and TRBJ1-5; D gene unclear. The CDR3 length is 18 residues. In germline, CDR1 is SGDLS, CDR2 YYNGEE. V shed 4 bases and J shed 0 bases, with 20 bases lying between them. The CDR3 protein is CASSYRRTYTYSNQPQHF. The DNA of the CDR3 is TGTGCCAGCAGCTACCGACGGACTTACACCTATAGCAATCAGCCCCAGCATTTT.

The CDR3 DNA is TGTGCCAGCAGCCAAGACGTAGGGAGGACTCAGCCCCAGCATTTT. Its translation: CASSQDVGRTQPQHF. The chain combines TRBV3-1 (or the pseudogene TRBV3-2) with TRBJ1-5, with D unresolved. Germline values: CDR1 LGHDT, CDR2 YNNKEL (reference sequence). The CDR3 loop spans 15 amino acids. Trimming took 0 bases from V and 6 from J, leaving 12 bases between them.

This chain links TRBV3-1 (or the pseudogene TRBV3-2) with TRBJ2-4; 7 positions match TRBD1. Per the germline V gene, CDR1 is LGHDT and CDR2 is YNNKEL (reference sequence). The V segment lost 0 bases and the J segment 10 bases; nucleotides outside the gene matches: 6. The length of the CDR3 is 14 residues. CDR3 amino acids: CASSQENRGSIQYF. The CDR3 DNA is TGTGCCAGCAGCCAAGAAAACAGGGGCAGTATTCAGTACTTC.

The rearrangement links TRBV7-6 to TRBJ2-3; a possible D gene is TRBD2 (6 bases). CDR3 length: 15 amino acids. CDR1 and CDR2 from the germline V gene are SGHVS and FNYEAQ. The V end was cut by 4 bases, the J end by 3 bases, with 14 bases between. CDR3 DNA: TGTGCCAGCAGCTCTCCCGCGGGGTTAACAGATACGCAGTATTTT. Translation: CASSSPAGLTDTQYF.

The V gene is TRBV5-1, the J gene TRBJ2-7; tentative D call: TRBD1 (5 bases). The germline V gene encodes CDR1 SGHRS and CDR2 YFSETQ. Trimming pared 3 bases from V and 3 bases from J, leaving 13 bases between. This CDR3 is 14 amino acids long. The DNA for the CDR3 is TGCGCCAGCAGCTGGAAACAGGCTTACTACGAGCAGTACTTC. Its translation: CASSWKQAYYEQYF.

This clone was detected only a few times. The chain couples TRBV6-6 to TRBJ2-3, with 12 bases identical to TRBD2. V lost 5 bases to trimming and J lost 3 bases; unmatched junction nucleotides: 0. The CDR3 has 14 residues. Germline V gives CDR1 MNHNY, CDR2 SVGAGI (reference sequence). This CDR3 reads CASSGLAGTDTQYF. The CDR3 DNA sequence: TGTGCCAGCAGTGGACTAGCGGGGACAGATACGCAGTATTTT.

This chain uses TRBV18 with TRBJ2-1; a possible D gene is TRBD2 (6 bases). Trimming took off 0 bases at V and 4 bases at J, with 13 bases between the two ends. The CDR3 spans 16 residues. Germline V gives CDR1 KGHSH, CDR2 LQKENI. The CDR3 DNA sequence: TGTGCCAGCTCACCACCGAACCAGCGGGCATACAATGAGCAGTTCTTC. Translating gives CASSPPNQRAYNEQFF.

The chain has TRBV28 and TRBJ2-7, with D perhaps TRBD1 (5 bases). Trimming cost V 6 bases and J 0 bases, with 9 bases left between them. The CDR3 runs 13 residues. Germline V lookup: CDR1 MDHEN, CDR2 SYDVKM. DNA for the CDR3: TGTGCCAGCAGCCTAGACAGCTCCTACGAGCAGTACTTC. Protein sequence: CASSLDSSYEQYF.

In DNA form, the CDR3 reads TGTGCCAGCAGCTTGAGTCCCGGGTCCGACACTGAAGCTTTCTTT. It yields the protein CASSLSPGSDTEAFF. The chain is built from TRBV7-6 and TRBJ1-1; D uncertain. V lost 3 bases and J lost 3, with 14 bases in between. CDR3 size: 15 residues. Germline V CDR1 and CDR2: SGHVS, FNYEAQ.

The CDR3 here is CATSDSGGYEQYF. DNA of the CDR3: TGTGCCACCAGTGATTCCGGGGGCTACGAGCAGTACTTC. This chain uses TRBV24-1 with TRBJ2-7, with D possibly TRBD2 on 6 matching bases. CDR1 KGHDR and CDR2 SFDVKD come from the germline V gene. The CDR3 sequence is 13 residues long. V lost 2 bases, J lost 3 bases, and 7 bases lay in between.

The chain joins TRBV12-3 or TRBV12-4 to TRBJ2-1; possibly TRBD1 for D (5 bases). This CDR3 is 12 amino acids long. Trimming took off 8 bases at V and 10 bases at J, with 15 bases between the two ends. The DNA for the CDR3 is TGTGCCAGCTCCCAACAAGGGGTAGAGCAGTTCTTC. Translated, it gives CASSQQGVEQFF.

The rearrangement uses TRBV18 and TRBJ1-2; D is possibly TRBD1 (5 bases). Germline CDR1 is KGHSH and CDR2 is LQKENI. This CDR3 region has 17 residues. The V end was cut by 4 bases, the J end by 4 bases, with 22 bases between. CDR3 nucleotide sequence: TGTGCCAGCTCACTCTACCGACAGAAAATACGGGTCTATGGCTACACCTTC. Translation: CASSLYRQKIRVYGYTF.